The source of this T cell receptor beta chain is a study of T cells after yellow fever vaccination. Study-wide background: Preparation used SMART-Seq v4 Ultra Low Input for the low-cell-number fractions. Regarding the study as a whole: Only a minor proportion of clonotypes was detected across both CD4 and CD8 compartments.

TCRdb ran MiXCR on the 5' RACE reads and lists one entry per CDR3 protein. This table holds some 320,000 distinct CDR3 sequences, 4% to 5.5% found once. This clonotype has ten or more counts. Its antigen is currently unknown. The CDR3 is 15 amino acids. CDR1 is SGHDT and CDR2 is YYEEEE in the germline V gene. Between the trimmed V and J ends, which lost 0 bases and 7 bases, there was a span of 15 bases. The V and J genes are TRBV5-6 and TRBJ2-3; D perhaps matches TRBD1 (5 bases). The sequence came from a man younger than 30 who received the YFV17D yellow fever vaccine. The specimen comprised PBMCs, sampled 15 days after the yellow fever booster vaccination. The CDR3 nucleotides read TGTGCCAGCAGCTTGGGTAGTCAGGGTGTAAATACGCAGTATTTT. It codes for CASSLGSQGVNTQYF.